The clone carrying this T cell receptor (beta chain) has a count of ten or more. The antigen is unknown. The CDR3 consists of 15 residues. The V and J ends lost 5 bases and 5 bases, in that order; junction bases with no gene match: 5. The germline gives CDR1 LNHDA, CDR2 SQIVND (reference sequence). The data were obtained in a study of T cell repertoires in cytomegalovirus infection. Study-level information: TCR beta signatures that were public indicated CMV infection and matching HLA type.

TCRdb processed the reads anew with MiXCR; each CDR3 protein has one entry. The sample contains approximately 500,000 distinct CDR3 sequences, roughly 12% of which appear only once. The study's findings and limits: Cumulative frequency of public TCR beta families picked out carriers of CMV plus the relevant HLA. The ex vivo response was dominated by HLA-C-restricted CMV-specific TCR beta clonotypes.

The genes are TRBV19 and TRBJ1-4, with TRBD1 matching 10 bases. The sequence was collected from a human donor in good health (CMV status not recorded). Some clones in this sample may be carry-over from other donors' samples. The material sequenced was PBMCs. This CDR3 reads CASSLETGGNEKLFF. DNA for the CDR3: TGTGCCAGTAGTCTCGAGACAGGGGGCAATGAAAAACTGTTTTTT. The whole variable domain, remainder taken from reference TRBV19 and TRBJ1-4, is DGGITQSPKYLFRKEGQNVTLSCEQNLNHDAMYWYRQDPGQGLRLIYYSQIVNDFQKGDIAEGYSVSREKKESFPLTVTSAQKNPTAFYLCASSLETGGNEKLFFGSGTQLSVL.